This TCR beta chain comes out of a study of technical replicates of blood from several donors. Sequencing used immunoSEQ multiplex PCR; TCRdb keeps in-frame clones, though not all of them. This sample has over 75,000 clones, with approximately 96% found just once. CDR3 length equals 13 residues. V lost 2 bases and J lost 2, with 6 bases in between. Germline V lookup: CDR1 KGHSH, CDR2 LQKENI. This clonotype was obtained from a human donor in good health. The chain has TRBV18 and TRBJ2-5; D is possibly TRBD2 (6 bases). Material: T cells isolated from PBMCs. This CDR3 reads CASSPGRQETQYF. The CDR3, as DNA: TGTGCCAGCTCACCAGGGAGGCAAGAGACCCAGTACTTC.